The next 11 T cell receptor beta chains were all read from a single sample in a study of blood T cell repertoires in COVID-19. This table comes from immunoSEQ multiplex PCR, and its TCRdb copy is limited to in-frame clones, with some not included. Of a few hundred thousand clones in the sample, around nine tenths were seen once. The sequenced sample was peripheral blood. These receptors all stem from a woman in her twenties or thirties with COVID-19, enrolled during active disease.

This sequence joins TRBV5-4 and TRBJ1-1; D is unclear. Per the germline V gene, CDR1 is SGHNT and CDR2 is YYREEE (reference sequence). The V and J ends lost 5 bases and 4 bases respectively, with 12 bases between them. This CDR3 spans 13 amino acids. CDR3 region: CASSPESPTEAFF. CDR3 coding DNA: TGTGCCAGCAGTCCGGAGTCCCCCACTGAAGCTTTCTTT.

The chain carries TRBV29-1 and TRBJ2-2; 10 bases align to TRBD2. Germline V gene lookup returns CDR1 SQVTM and CDR2 ANQGSEA. The CDR3 has 17 amino acids. After removal of 6 bases from V and 5 bases from J, the junction contained 15 bases not matched to a gene. CDR3 sequence reads: CSVAGISSGSKTGELFF. In DNA form, the CDR3 reads TGCAGCGTGGCGGGGATCTCTAGCGGGAGTAAGACCGGGGAGCTGTTTTTT.

The chain links TRBV4-1 to TRBJ2-7; 11 positions match TRBD2. With 0 bases clipped from V and 1 base from J, the junction kept 14 bases outside the gene matches. The CDR3 is made up of 20 amino acids. The germline V gene has CDR1 MGHRA and CDR2 YSYEKL. The CDR3 DNA is TGCGCCAGCAGCCAAGACGCACCGGGACTAGCGGCAAGCCCATCCTACGAGCAGTACTTC. Translating gives CASSQDAPGLAASPSYEQYF.

The J gene is TRBJ1-5, the V gene TRBV15, with unresolved D. Germline CDR1 reads LNHNV; CDR2 reads YYDKDF (reference sequence). Trimming left V 0 bases short and J 6 bases short, with 12 bases between. The CDR3 is made up of 15 amino acids. The CDR3: CATSRDRRVRQPQHF. The CDR3 bases are TGTGCCACCAGCAGAGATAGGAGGGTTCGTCAGCCCCAGCATTTT. Drawing the rest from reference TRBV15 and TRBJ1-5, the complete variable domain is DAMVIQNPRYQVTQFGKPVTLSCSQTLNHNVMYWYQQKSSQAPKLLFHYYDKDFNNEADTPDNFQSRRPNTSFCFLDIRSPGLGDTAMYLCATSRDRRVRQPQHFGDGTRLSIL.

This clone was counted a single time. The genes are TRBV28 and TRBJ1-5; 11 nucleotides line up with TRBD1. V trimming: 6 bases; J trimming: 6 bases; junction bases outside the gene matches: 7. CDR3 size: 15 residues. The V gene's germline CDR1 is MDHEN and CDR2 SYDVKM. CDR3 region: CASRGQGGKSQPQHF. CDR3 coding DNA: TGTGCCAGCAGGGGACAGGGGGGTAAGAGTCAGCCCCAGCATTTT.

The rearrangement uses TRBV12-5 and TRBJ1-6, with a weak D call TRBD1 (6 bases). The V end lost 2 bases, the J end lost 10 bases, and 15 bases lay between the germline ends. Germline V lookup: CDR1 LGHNT, CDR2 FRNRAP. The CDR3 runs 15 residues. DNA for the CDR3: TGTGCTAGTGGTTTGTATCAGGGGCTAGGGTCACCCCTCCACTTT. Encoded protein: CASGLYQGLGSPLHF. Full variable domain (rest looked up from reference TRBV12-5 and TRBJ1-6): DARVTQTPRHKVTEMGQEVTMRCQPILGHNTVFWYRQTMMQGLELLAYFRNRAPLDDSGMPKDRFSAEMPDATLATLKIQPSEPRDSAVYFCASGLYQGLGSPLHFGNGTRLTVT.

J is TRBJ2-7 and V is TRBV7-2, with TRBD1 matching 9 bases. V dropped 5 bases and J dropped 3; count of bases not matched to a gene: 11. The germline V gene has CDR1 SGHTA and CDR2 FQGNSA. The CDR3 totals 16 residues. In DNA form, the CDR3 reads TGTGCCAGCAGCGACAGTAACAGGGGGCTAATCTACGAGCAGTACTTC. Protein sequence: CASSDSNRGLIYEQYF.

The chain recombines TRBV7-9 with TRBJ1-4, with a tentative D call TRBD1 (6 bases). The CDR3 runs to 15 residues. In germline, CDR1 is SEHNR, CDR2 FQNEAQ (reference sequence). The V end lost 1 base, the J end lost 8 bases, and 14 bases lay between the germline ends. Here the CDR3 DNA reads TGTGCCAGCAGCTTAGAGGGACAAAGGACGGAAAAACTGTTTTTT. It codes for CASSLEGQRTEKLFF.

The J gene is TRBJ2-2, the V gene TRBV9, with 9 nucleotides matching TRBD2. Germline assignment: CDR1 SGDLS and CDR2 YYNGEE. CDR3 size: 17 residues. With V trimmed by 5 bases and J by 1 base, 9 bases remained unmatched. The CDR3 bases are TGTGCCAGCAGGGATAGTAGCGGGAGAGAGAACACCGGGGAGCTGTTTTTT. It is translated as CASRDSSGRENTGELFF.

The rearrangement joins TRBV6-2 or TRBV6-3 to TRBJ1-2; D is uncertain. CDR3 length: 11 amino acids. From germline, CDR1 is MNHEY and CDR2 SVGEGT. Trimming removed 2 bases at V and 7 bases at J, with 5 bases between. CDR3 nucleotide sequence: TGTGCCAGCAGTTACGGCGGTGGCTACACCTTC. It specifies CASSYGGGYTF.

The chain recombines TRBV29-1 with TRBJ2-5; 7 bases fit TRBD2. With V trimmed by 3 bases and J by 2 bases, 3 bases remained unmatched. CDR1 is SQVTM, CDR2 ANQGSEA, per germline. The CDR3 spans 13 residues. This CDR3 is CSVDGGEQETQYF. For the CDR3, the DNA is TGCAGCGTTGATGGGGGGGAGCAAGAGACCCAGTACTTC.